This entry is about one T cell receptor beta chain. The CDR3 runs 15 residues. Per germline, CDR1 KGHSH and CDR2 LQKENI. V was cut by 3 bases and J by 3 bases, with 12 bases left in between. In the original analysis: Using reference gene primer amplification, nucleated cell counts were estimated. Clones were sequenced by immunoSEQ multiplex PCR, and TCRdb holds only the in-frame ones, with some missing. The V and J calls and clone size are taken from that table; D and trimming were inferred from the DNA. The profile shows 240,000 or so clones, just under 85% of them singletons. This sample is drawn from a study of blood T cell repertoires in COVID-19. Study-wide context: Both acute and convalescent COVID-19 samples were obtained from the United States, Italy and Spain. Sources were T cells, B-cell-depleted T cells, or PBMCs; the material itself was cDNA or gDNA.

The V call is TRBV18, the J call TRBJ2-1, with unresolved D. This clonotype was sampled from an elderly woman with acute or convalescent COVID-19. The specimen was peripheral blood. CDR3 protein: CASSPKRNLYNEQFF. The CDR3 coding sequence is TGTGCCAGCTCACCGAAGAGGAACCTCTACAATGAGCAGTTCTTC.